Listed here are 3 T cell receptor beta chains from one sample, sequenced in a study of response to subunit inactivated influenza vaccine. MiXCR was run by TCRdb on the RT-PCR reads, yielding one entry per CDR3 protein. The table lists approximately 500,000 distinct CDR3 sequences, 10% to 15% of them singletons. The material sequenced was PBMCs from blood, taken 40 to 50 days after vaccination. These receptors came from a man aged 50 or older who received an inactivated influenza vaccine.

CDR3 nucleotide sequence: TGTGCCAGCAGTTACTCCACTAGCGGGATCCGAACTGGGGCCAACGTCCTGACTTTC. Translation: CASSYSTSGIRTGANVLTF. The chain employs TRBV6-5 and TRBJ2-6; 10 positions agree with TRBD2. Trimming at V came to 0 bases and at J to 2 bases, leaving 7 bases not matched to a gene. Germline lookup yields CDR1 MNHEY and CDR2 SVGAGI. This CDR3 comprises 19 residues.

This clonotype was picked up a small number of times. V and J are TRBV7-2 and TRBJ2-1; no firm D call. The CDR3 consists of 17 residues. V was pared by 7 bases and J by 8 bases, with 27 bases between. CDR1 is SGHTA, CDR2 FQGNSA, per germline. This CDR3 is CASTTNPLRAFIDEQFF. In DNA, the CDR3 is TGTGCCAGCACCACTAACCCCCTTAGAGCCTTCATCGATGAGCAGTTCTTC.

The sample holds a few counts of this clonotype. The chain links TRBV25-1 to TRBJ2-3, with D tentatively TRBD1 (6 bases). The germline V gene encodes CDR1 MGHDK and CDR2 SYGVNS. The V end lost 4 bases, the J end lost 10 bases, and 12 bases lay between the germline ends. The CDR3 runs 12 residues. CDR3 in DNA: TGTGCCAGCAGTGGACAGGTCGCAGCGCAGTATTTT. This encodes CASSGQVAAQYF.